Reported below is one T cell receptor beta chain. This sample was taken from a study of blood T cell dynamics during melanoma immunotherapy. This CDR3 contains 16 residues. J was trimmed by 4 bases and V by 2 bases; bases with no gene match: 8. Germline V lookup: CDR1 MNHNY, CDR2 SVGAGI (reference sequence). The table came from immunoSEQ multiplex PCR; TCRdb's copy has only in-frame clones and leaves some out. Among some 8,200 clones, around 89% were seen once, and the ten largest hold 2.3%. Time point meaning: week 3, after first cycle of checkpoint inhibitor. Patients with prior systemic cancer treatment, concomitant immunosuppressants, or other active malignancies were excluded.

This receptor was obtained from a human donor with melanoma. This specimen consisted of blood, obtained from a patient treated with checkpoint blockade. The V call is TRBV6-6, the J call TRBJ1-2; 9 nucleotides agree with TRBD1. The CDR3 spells CASSYTGTGSTYGYTF. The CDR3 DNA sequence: TGTGCCAGCAGTTACACGGGGACAGGGAGTACCTATGGCTACACCTTC.